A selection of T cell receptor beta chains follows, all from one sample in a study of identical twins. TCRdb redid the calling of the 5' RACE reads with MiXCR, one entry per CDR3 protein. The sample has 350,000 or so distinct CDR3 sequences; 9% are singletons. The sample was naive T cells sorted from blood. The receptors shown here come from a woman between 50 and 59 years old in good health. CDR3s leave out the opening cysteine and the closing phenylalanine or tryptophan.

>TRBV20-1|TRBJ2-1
SARNARTSGYNEQF
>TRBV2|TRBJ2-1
ASTSGGRGYNEQF
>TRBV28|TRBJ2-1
ASRWVDNNEQF
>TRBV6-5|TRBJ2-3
ASRPGPTSTDTQY
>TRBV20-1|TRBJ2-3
SARLAAKPDTQY
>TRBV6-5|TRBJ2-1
ASSYSTSEPTI
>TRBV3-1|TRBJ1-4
ASSPLNSQRNEKLF
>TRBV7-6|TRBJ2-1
ASSLVGENNEQF
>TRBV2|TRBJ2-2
ASSEAEASPLTGELF
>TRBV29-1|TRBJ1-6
SVTLGSYNSPLH
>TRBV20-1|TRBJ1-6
SASRGIQGNSPLH
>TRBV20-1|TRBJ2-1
SATTGFNEQF
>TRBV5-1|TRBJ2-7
ASSLEAGAHYEQY
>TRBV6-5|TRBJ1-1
ASSLGGRIVNTEAF
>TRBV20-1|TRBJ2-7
SAEDRGTRGEQY
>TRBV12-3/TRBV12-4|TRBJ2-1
ASSLRSGATYNEQF
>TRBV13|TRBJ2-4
ASSSDRAKNIQY
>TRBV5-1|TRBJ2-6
ASAQGAGANVLT
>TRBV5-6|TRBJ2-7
ASSLGTGGREQY
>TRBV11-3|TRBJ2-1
ASSLIRGDYNEQF
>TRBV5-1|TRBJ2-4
ASSLVGGKNIQY
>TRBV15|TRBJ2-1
ATAPDYSGNERGNEQF
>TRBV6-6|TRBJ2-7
ASRPAGGPSKEQY
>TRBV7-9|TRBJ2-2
ASSTWTGSHSGELF
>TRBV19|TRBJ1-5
ASTSRTGDYSNQPQH
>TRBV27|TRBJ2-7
ATSGGFGSYEQY
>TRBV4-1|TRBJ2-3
ASSQDGAAGTTQY
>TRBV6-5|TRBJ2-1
ASNPSGTHNEQF
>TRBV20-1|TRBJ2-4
SARRGAAKNIQY
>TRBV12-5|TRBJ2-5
ASGPGSSQSQETQY
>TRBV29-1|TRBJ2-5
SVRPGEWWETQY
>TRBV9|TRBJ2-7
ASSDGTGPSKSSYEQY
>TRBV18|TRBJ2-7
ASSNRDEQY
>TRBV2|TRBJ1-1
ASSPARTGGNTEAF
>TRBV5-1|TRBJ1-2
ASSSRTGKEGYT
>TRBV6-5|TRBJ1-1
ASSYAANTEAF
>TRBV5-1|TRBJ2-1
ASSLAQGLPNEQF
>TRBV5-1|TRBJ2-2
ASRPTGTGATGELF
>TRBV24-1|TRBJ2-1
ATSDGLPSGYNEQF
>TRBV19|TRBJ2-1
ASSIAQYNEQF
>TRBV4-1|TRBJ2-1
ASSQDPGQAYNEQF
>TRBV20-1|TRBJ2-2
SASRNNGELF
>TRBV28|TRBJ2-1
ASSATGLAGWEQF
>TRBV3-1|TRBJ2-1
ASSPLAGGPSSYNEQF
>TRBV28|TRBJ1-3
AMWRAD
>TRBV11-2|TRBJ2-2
ASSHLGGRPGTGELF
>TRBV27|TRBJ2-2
ASSRTANTGELF
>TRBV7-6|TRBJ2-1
ASSSTLTWDEQF
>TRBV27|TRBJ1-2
ASSLSRSGVAYGYT
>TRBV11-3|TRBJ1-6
ASKTGEPSPLH
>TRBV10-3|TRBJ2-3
AIRTSGRAENTQY
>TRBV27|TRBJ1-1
ASSTRQGAITEAF
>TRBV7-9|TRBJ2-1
ASSSPGSSLGNEQF